The source of this TCR beta chain is a study of blood T cell repertoires in COVID-19. Background on the study: T cells, B-cell-depleted T cells, or PBMCs supplied cDNA or gDNA.

With 5 bases clipped from V and 5 bases from J, the junction kept 12 bases outside the gene matches. This CDR3 has 17 amino acids. CDR1 and CDR2 (germline): SGHTA, FQGTGA. This clone showed up just a few times. The cohort comprised adults aged 18 to 89 years residing in approximately 22 US areas. Sequenced by immunoSEQ multiplex PCR; TCRdb stores in-frame clones only, minus some. The sample has about 210,000 clones, approximately 81% seen once. V gene TRBV7-3 combines with J gene TRBJ2-3, with 11 bases aligning to TRBD2. This receptor was taken from a woman aged 50 to 65 with acute COVID-19. Sequencing was carried out using PBMCs or T cells enriched from blood (not recorded which). DNA of the CDR3: TGTGCCAGCAGCCCCCAAACTATAGCGGGAGGGCAAGATACGCAGTATTTT. It encodes CASSPQTIAGGQDTQYF.